This TCR beta chain was captured in a study of blood T cell repertoires in COVID-19 (TCRdb year 2020). At the level of the whole study: Collaborator samples came from the United States, Italy and Spain and covered acute and convalescent phases of COVID-19. The prospective study material was composed of cDNA or gDNA derived from T cells, B-cell-depleted T cells, or PBMCs. Deeply sampled blood TCRbeta repertoires from subjects exposed to, actively infected with, or recovered from COVID-19 were included in the dataset. A freely available public database, intended as a resource for researchers studying the immune response to SARS-CoV-2, is where the repertoires were released. Samples came from the ongoing ImmuneRACE study (first 160 participants) plus 1,254 subjects from 6 global collaborators. The sample metadata nearly always contained a de-identified subject ID, COVID-19 status, age in years and sex. HLA class I and class II types, where available, came from metadata supplied by the sample provider rather than from assay-based typing. The research as a whole found: The amount of clinical and demographic metadata varied by source and participant and was provided uncurated.

TCRbeta CDR3 regions were amplified from genomic DNA using the immunoSEQ Assay, a bias-controlled multiplex PCR. The authors processed their data as follows. Nucleated cell counts per sample were estimated from amplification of reference gene primers within the assay. To quantify the absolute abundance of each unique TCRbeta CDR3 rearrangement, sequence reads were collapsed and filtered. Productive Simpson clonality was computed per sample as the square root of Simpson's diversity index over productive rearrangements. TCRdb carries this immuneACCESS record with in-frame sequences only. Its versions omit some clonotypes, under half of them owing to an unresolved V gene in the studies checked, with the rest unexplained. That table furnishes V, J and clone size, whereas the DNA furnished D and trimming. For this sample the table gives under 500,000 clones, of which about 90% were detected only once. The ten largest clones represent under 2% of the sample.

This clone appeared once. Its recognized antigen is unknown. There are no base qualities to consult, and no much larger clone falls within one base. Participants in the prospective study were enrolled through a virtual design, were aged about 18 to 90 years, and lived in 24 United States geographic areas. Cohort assignment in the prospective study relied on participant-reported clinical history from a screening survey and a study questionnaire. In the prospective study, whole blood, serum and a nasopharyngeal or oropharyngeal swab were collected from each participant by mobile phlebotomists. Participants in the prospective study had the option to provide additional blood draws and questionnaires over a 2-month period. Before DNA extraction, prospective study blood samples were shipped either frozen or at room temperature. As encoded in the germline V gene (reference sequence), CDR1 is GTSNPN while CDR2 is SVGIG. The germline ends are 11 bases apart after V is trimmed by 0 bases and J by 6 bases. The CDR3 has 14 amino acids, counting the end cysteine and phenylalanine. The retained sequence is limited to the CDR3, 42 bases, with the frame set at the first base.

The sequencing input was PBMCs or T cells enriched from blood (not recorded which). The chain is encoded by TRBV30 joined to TRBJ1-4; TRBD1 might be the D gene, on 6 matching bases. The sequence derives from a woman younger than 30 with acute COVID-19. The CDR3 region has the sequence CAWSVGQGYEKLFF. The base sequence is TGTGCCTGGAGTGTAGGGCAGGGGTATGAAAAACTGTTTTTT.